What follows is one TCR beta chain and its context. Which antigen it targets is not known. Base qualities are not provided; no much larger clone lies one nucleotide away. These data come from a study of beta chain features in type 1 diabetes (dated by TCRdb to the late 2010s). In terms of the full investigation: Mean age, gender distribution, total cell number and subset yield were not different between patients and healthy donors. A total of 100 million to 140 million sorted cells were examined across all samples, and the number of cells per subset was strongly correlated with RNA yield. The study compared the TCRB repertoires of sorted circulating CD4+ T cell subsets in recently diagnosed type 1 diabetes patients with those in matched healthy donors. Regulatory and stem cell-like memory subsets were obtained from only 8 patients and about eight healthy donors, while naive and central memory subsets were obtained from all 30 or so donors. Results and caveats for the whole study, not just this receptor: Fewer insertions and more nucleotide deletions at VDJ recombination sites were observed in patients with type 1 diabetes, implying thymic rearrangement abnormalities. A moderate but significant shortening of TCRB CDR3 length was observed in type 1 diabetes patients in all four CD4+ subsets. Shorter templates might be favored by PCR, yet because patient and control samples were amplified and corrected together, any such skew would affect both groups equally. The naive, central memory and regulatory TCRB repertoires appeared to resemble one another more closely among patients than among healthy donors. Only small numbers of individuals were included in the HLA sub-analyses, which left unresolved whether HLA type had any influence on TCRB rearrangement. Because cDNA was sequenced instead of genomic DNA, highly expressing activated cells could be over-represented, though the groups showed no difference in activation or CD3 levels.

Each donor gave one peripheral blood draw, averaging approximately 120 mL, which was collected into heparinised tubes. Naive, central memory, regulatory and stem cell-like memory CD4+ T cells were sorted on a BD FACSAria II using a panel including CD45RO, CCR7, CD25, CD127, CD95 and CD27. All sorted populations exceeded 95% purity. PBMCs were separated immediately by Lymphoprep density gradient centrifugation and were stained directly, without being cultured. So that batch effects would be minimized, each experiment stained and sorted samples in pairs, pairing one healthy donor with one patient. The High Capacity cDNA Reverse Transcription Kit was used to reverse transcribe all of the isolated RNA, meaning that expressed TCRB transcripts were what got sequenced. Naive, central memory and regulatory T cell samples underwent deep immunoSEQ sequencing, averaging about 3.57 million total reads per sample. After sorted cells were lysed in RLT buffer, RNA was extracted with DNase-treated RNeasy Micro or Mini kits, with the choice depending on cell number. Each cell subset was processed separately to prevent cross-contamination, with patient and healthy donor samples processed together. TCRB sequences were amplified from cDNA with the immunoSEQ multiplex PCR, producing 87-bp fragments spanning the CDR3 region. Sequencing of the amplicons was done on the Illumina HiSeq platform. For the original study's pipeline: Synthetic template baselines were used to correct PCR bias computationally, reads within Hamming distance 2 were collapsed, and singletons that could not be merged were discarded. Reads were aligned against IMGT so that V, D and J genes, CDR3 length and insertions or deletions at six rearrangement sites could be assigned. Within each subset, clonotype counts were normalized to sorted cell number, after which true diversity and Gini coefficients were computed with the tcR R package. Repertoire sharing was quantified using the overlap coefficient calculated on TCRB nucleotide sequences. Out-of-frame TCRB sequences from naive cells were analyzed to stand in for the pre-selection repertoire. Not all clones reach the TCRdb copy of this immuneACCESS table, which keeps in-frame sequences only. Checked studies attribute under half of the gap to unresolved V genes and leave the rest unexplained. V, J and clone size reflect that table, while D and trimming were determined from the DNA. The sample table shows about 300,000 clones, and about 14% are seen once. Together, the top ten hold roughly 0.015% of the sample.

Sequences MNHNY (CDR1) and SVGAGI (CDR2) are obtained from the germline V gene (reference sequence). Trimming removed 3 bases from V and 12 bases from J, leaving 21 bases between the germline ends. Including the terminal cysteine and phenylalanine, the CDR3 comprises 14 residues. Of the read, only the CDR3 DNA is kept; its 42 bases are in frame from base 1. This sequence was found in a woman aged 18 to 35 with type 1 diabetes. The sequencing sample was made of naive CD4+ T cells from blood. The sample's cell subset or site label, in plain terms: true naive CD4+ T cells. The rearranged segments are TRBV6-6 and TRBJ2-7, with TRBD1 tentatively as D gene (5 bases match). The DNA reads as follows: TGTGCCAGCAGTTATGTCCAGGGCCCTCTTCGGCTGTACTTC. The translation is CASSYVQGPLRLYF.